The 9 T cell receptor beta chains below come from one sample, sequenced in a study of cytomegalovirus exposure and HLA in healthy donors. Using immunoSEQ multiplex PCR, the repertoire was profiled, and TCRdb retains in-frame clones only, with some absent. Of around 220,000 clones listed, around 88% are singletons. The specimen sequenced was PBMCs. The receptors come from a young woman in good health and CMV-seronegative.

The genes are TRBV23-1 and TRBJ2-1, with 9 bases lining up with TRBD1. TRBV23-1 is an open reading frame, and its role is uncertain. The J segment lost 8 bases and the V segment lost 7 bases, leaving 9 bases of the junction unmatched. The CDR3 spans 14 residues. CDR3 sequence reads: CASIWRDRVHEQFF. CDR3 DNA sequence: TGCGCCAGCATTTGGAGGGACAGGGTCCATGAGCAGTTCTTC.

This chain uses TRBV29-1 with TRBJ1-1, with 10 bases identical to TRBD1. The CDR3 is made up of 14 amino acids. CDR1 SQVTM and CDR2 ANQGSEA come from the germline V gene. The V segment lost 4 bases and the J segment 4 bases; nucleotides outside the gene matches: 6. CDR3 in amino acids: CSVVTGQGVTEAFF. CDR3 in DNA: TGCAGCGTTGTGACAGGACAGGGGGTCACTGAAGCTTTCTTT.

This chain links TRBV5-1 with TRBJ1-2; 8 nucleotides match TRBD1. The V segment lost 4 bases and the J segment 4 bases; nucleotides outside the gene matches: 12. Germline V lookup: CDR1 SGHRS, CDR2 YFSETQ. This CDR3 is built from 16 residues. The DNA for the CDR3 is TGCGCCAGCAGCCCCGGAACGACAGGGGCGGTCTATGGCTACACCTTC. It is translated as CASSPGTTGAVYGYTF.

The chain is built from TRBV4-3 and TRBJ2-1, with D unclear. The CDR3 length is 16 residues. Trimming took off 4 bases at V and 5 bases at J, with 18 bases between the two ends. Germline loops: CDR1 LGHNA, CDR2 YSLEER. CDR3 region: CASSLWVFQDNNEQFF. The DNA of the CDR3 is TGCGCCAGCAGCCTATGGGTCTTCCAGGATAACAATGAGCAGTTCTTC.

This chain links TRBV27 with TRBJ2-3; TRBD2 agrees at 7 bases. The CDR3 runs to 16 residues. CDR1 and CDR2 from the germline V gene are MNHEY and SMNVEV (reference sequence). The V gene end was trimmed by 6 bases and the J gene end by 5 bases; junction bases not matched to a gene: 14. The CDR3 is CASRARVAGVQDTQYF. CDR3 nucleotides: TGTGCCAGCAGGGCAAGGGTGGCGGGAGTTCAAGATACGCAGTATTTT.

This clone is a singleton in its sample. The CDR3 sequence is CAWSLGRVEQPQHF. The CDR3 nucleotides read TGTGCCTGGAGTCTGGGGAGAGTGGAGCAGCCCCAGCATTTT. This sequence joins TRBV30 and TRBJ1-5; D remains unclear. Germline V gene data show CDR1 as GTSNPN and CDR2 as SVGIG (reference sequence). The CDR3 has 14 amino acids. The V gene lost 2 bases and the J gene lost 7 bases, with 15 bases spanning the gap.

The CDR3 DNA reads TGTGCCAGCAGTTACTTCCGTGGGGGGGGCACCGGGGAGCTGTTTTTT. Translating it yields CASSYFRGGGTGELFF. This sequence joins TRBV6-5 and TRBJ2-2; 7 positions match TRBD2. Germline V gene sequence: CDR1 MNHEY, CDR2 SVGAGI. The CDR3 is 16 residues long. The J segment lost 4 bases and the V segment lost 1 base, leaving 6 bases of the junction unmatched.

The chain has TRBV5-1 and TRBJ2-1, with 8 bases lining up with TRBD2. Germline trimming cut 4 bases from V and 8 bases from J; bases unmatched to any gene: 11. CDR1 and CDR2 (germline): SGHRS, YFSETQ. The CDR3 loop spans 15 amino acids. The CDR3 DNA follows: TGCGCCAGCAGCCCATGGACTAGCCAGGGAGATGAGCAGTTCTTC. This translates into CASSPWTSQGDEQFF. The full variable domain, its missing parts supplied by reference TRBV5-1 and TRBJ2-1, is KAGVTQTPRYLIKTRGQQVTLSCSPISGHRSVSWYQQTPGQGLQFLFEYFSETQRNKGNFPGRFSGRQFSNSRSEMNVSTLELGDSALYLCASSPWTSQGDEQFFGPGTRLTVL.

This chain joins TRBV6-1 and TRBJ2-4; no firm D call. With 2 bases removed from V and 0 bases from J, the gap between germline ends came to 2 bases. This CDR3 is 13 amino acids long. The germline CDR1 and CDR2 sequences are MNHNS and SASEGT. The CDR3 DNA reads TGTGCCAGCAGTGAACTAGCCAAAAACATTCAGTACTTC. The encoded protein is CASSELAKNIQYF.